This T cell receptor beta chain stems from a study of cytotoxic CD8 clonotypes in ibrutinib-treated CLL. Study conclusions and caveats: Collection times varied between progressing and sustained-remission patients.

TCRdb's table, derived via immunoSEQ multiplex PCR, lists solely in-frame clones and lacks some. Among about 50,000 clones listed, approximately 50% were seen once. Concerning this clone itself: Its antigen is still unknown.

Losses at the gene ends were 3 bases for V and 5 bases for J; bases not matched to a gene: 4. The CDR3 spans 15 residues. CDR1 SGHNT and CDR2 YYREEE come from the germline V gene (reference sequence). This receptor was identified in a human donor with chronic lymphocytic leukemia. This chain uses TRBV5-4 with TRBJ2-1; TRBD2 matches at 11 bases. The source material was PBMCs, sampled after 12 months of ibrutinib treatment. The DNA of the CDR3 is TGTGCCAGCAGCTCGAAACTAGCGGGAGACAATGAGCAGTTCTTC. It translates to CASSSKLAGDNEQFF.